Each of the 28 T cell receptor beta chains below was sequenced from the same sample in a study of T cell responses to AZD1222 COVID-19 vaccine. Profiled with immunoSEQ multiplex PCR; TCRdb holds only in-frame clones, not every one. The table shows 90,000 to 130,000 clones, with 81% occurring only once. This sample comprised peripheral blood, obtained on day 0 of AZD1222 vaccination. The origin of the receptors is an adult in good health.

V is TRBV28 and J is TRBJ1-1; a possible D gene is TRBD1 (5 bases). The germline V and J ends were trimmed by 6 bases and 0 bases, with 23 bases remaining between them. The CDR3 runs 18 residues. Germline CDR1 reads MDHEN; CDR2 reads SYDVKM. CDR3 residues: CASSYRLGTRGLNTEAFF. The CDR3 DNA reads TGTGCCAGCAGCTACCGCTTGGGGACCAGAGGACTGAACACTGAAGCTTTCTTT.

The CDR3 DNA reads TGTGCCAGCAGTCTGGTGGGGGCGCCAAGTGGAGAGACCCAGTACTTC. Encoded protein: CASSLVGAPSGETQYF. The genes are TRBV6-2 or TRBV6-3 and TRBJ2-5, with a possible D match to TRBD1 (6 bases). Between the trimmed V and J ends, which lost 5 bases and 4 bases, there was a span of 20 bases. This CDR3 is built from 16 residues. Germline V gives CDR1 MNHEY, CDR2 SVGEGT.

The rearrangement uses TRBV6-5 and TRBJ1-1; D unresolved. CDR1 and CDR2 from the germline V gene are MNHEY and SVGAGI. V was clipped by 6 bases and J by 8 bases, with 22 bases between them. CDR3 length: 15 residues. Here the CDR3 DNA reads TGTGCCAGCAGCAACCGCCGCCGGTATTCCACCGAAGCTTTCTTT. Its translation is CASSNRRRYSTEAFF.

There are a few counts of this clone. The chain links TRBV5-4 to TRBJ2-5; no clear D gene. The CDR3 has 11 amino acids. Germline V gene data show CDR1 as SGHNT and CDR2 as YYREEE (reference sequence). V was cut by 2 bases and J by 6 bases, with 5 bases left in between. CDR3 sequence reads: CASSFMKTQYF. CDR3 DNA sequence: TGTGCCAGCAGCTTTATGAAGACCCAGTACTTC. Together with reference TRBV5-4 and TRBJ2-5, the CDR3 gives the full variable domain: ETGVTQSPTHLIKTRGQQVTLRCSSQSGHNTVSWYQQALGQGPQFIFQYYREEENGRGNFPPRFSGLQFPNYSSELNVNALELDDSALYLCASSFMKTQYFGPGTRLLVL.

The chain is built from TRBV27 and TRBJ1-6; D is unresolved. Trimming removed 0 bases at V and 0 bases at J, with 6 bases between. Germline values: CDR1 MNHEY, CDR2 SMNVEV (reference sequence). This CDR3 is 16 amino acids long. CDR3: CASSLSGVSYNSPLHF. CDR3 nucleotides: TGTGCCAGCAGTTTATCCGGAGTCTCCTATAATTCACCCCTCCACTTT.

This clone was found a few times. The chain combines TRBV19 with TRBJ1-6; D is unclear. Germline V lookup: CDR1 LNHDA, CDR2 SQIVND (reference sequence). The CDR3 covers 14 residues. V lost 1 base to trimming and J lost 8 bases, with 9 bases between them. CDR3 sequence (DNA): TGTGCCAGTAGTATAGGGGAAGCTGATTCACCCCTCCACTTT. This translates into CASSIGEADSPLHF.

The rearrangement links TRBV3-1 (or the pseudogene TRBV3-2) to TRBJ1-1, with 8 bases fitting TRBD1. Looked up from germline, CDR1 is LGHDT and CDR2 is YNNKEL (reference sequence). J gave up 7 bases and V 3 bases, and 7 bases lay outside the gene matches. The CDR3 loop spans 14 amino acids. In DNA, the CDR3 is TGTGCCAGCAGCCAGACCGGGACAGGCCATGAAGCTTTCTTT. It specifies CASSQTGTGHEAFF.

The rearrangement uses TRBV7-2 and TRBJ1-4; no definite D call. The V gene lost 2 bases and the J gene lost 0 bases, with 7 bases spanning the gap. From germline, CDR1 is SGHTA and CDR2 FQGNSA. The CDR3 spans 15 residues. DNA of the CDR3: TGTGCCAGCAGCTTATTCTCCTCAACTAATGAAAAACTGTTTTTT. It encodes CASSLFSSTNEKLFF.

J is TRBJ2-7 and V is TRBV9, with 10 bases aligning to TRBD1. The CDR3 is made up of 20 amino acids. Germline V lookup: CDR1 SGDLS, CDR2 YYNGEE. The J segment lost 4 bases and the V segment lost 2 bases, leaving 21 bases of the junction unmatched. The DNA for the CDR3 is TGTGCCAGCAGCGTTTTCCCATCCTCCGTCCTGACAGGGGGCACATACGAGCAGTACTTC. Residues: CASSVFPSSVLTGGTYEQYF. Based on the CDR3 plus reference TRBV9 and TRBJ2-7, the full variable domain is DSGVTQTPKHLITATGQRVTLRCSPRSGDLSVYWYQQSLDQGLQFLIQYYNGEERAKGNILERFSAQQFPDLHSELNLSSLELGDSALYFCASSVFPSSVLTGGTYEQYFGPGTRLTVT.

This CDR3 is CASSAVGGGAYEQYF. CDR3 nucleotide sequence: TGTGCCAGCAGCGCCGTGGGCGGGGGTGCCTACGAGCAGTACTTC. The V and J genes are TRBV9 and TRBJ2-7; TRBD2 matches 7 bases. Germline loops: CDR1 SGDLS, CDR2 YYNGEE. The CDR3 loop spans 15 amino acids. The junction had 8 bases not matched to a gene; V was cut back by 3 bases and J by 2 bases.

The chain employs TRBV2 and TRBJ1-1; tentatively, D is TRBD1 (5 bases). The CDR3 runs to 14 residues. Germline V gene data show CDR1 as SNHLY and CDR2 as FYNNEI. Deletions cut 7 bases from V and 0 bases from J, with 12 bases between. This chain's CDR3 is CASNLGGVNTEAFF. The DNA of the CDR3 is TGTGCCAGCAATCTAGGAGGGGTGAACACTGAAGCTTTCTTT.

The chain uses TRBV7-2 and TRBJ2-7; D is uncertain. V shed 0 bases and J shed 5 bases, with 11 bases lying between them. This CDR3 comprises 14 residues. The germline V gene encodes CDR1 SGHTA and CDR2 FQGNSA. CDR3 sequence (DNA): TGTGCCAGCAGCTTAGCGGCAGTCTTCCACGAGCAGTACTTC. It yields the protein CASSLAAVFHEQYF.

This chain links TRBV4-3 with TRBJ2-3; 8 nucleotides agree with TRBD2. Germline CDR1 LGHNA, CDR2 YSLEER. The CDR3 is 18 amino acids. Unmatched junction bases numbered 8, after V lost 0 bases and J lost 0 bases. In nucleotides, the CDR3 is TGCGCCAGCAGCCAAGAAACTAGCGGAAGATATAGCACAGATACGCAGTATTTT. As protein: CASSQETSGRYSTDTQYF.

The CDR3 DNA follows: TGCGCCAGCAGCCCAGACCTCTTAGGCTCTGGAAACACCATATATTTT. It translates to CASSPDLLGSGNTIYF. The gene calls are TRBV5-1 and TRBJ1-3; D is uncertain. The CDR3 is 16 residues long. Trimming pared 4 bases from V and 0 bases from J, leaving 14 bases between. Germline CDR1 is SGHRS and CDR2 is YFSETQ.

This clone was detected a few times. The V gene is TRBV9, the J gene TRBJ1-1; tentative D call: TRBD1 (6 bases). V lost 0 bases, J lost 3 bases, and 12 bases lay in between. This CDR3 is 15 amino acids long. Germline CDR1 reads SGDLS; CDR2 reads YYNGEE. CDR3 amino acids: CASSVGRSGDTEAFF. The CDR3 DNA sequence: TGTGCCAGCAGCGTAGGTCGTTCAGGGGACACTGAAGCTTTCTTT.

The chain combines TRBV6-5 with TRBJ1-4, with 7 bases identical to TRBD1. The CDR3 consists of 15 residues. Germline V lookup: CDR1 MNHEY, CDR2 SVGAGI. J gave up 0 bases and V 6 bases, and 4 bases lay outside the gene matches. DNA of the CDR3: TGTGCCAGCAGAGGCGACAGGGCAACTAATGAAAAACTGTTTTTT. It translates to CASRGDRATNEKLFF.

This rearrangement joins TRBV28 to TRBJ2-2; tentatively, D is TRBD1 (5 bases). The CDR3 runs to 13 residues. V dropped 7 bases and J dropped 4 bases, with 10 bases sitting between them. Germline V gene sequence: CDR1 MDHEN, CDR2 SYDVKM. DNA of the CDR3: TGTGCCAGCAAGACAGCCTCCACCGGGGAGCTGTTTTTT. It specifies CASKTASTGELFF. Complete variable domain (other parts from reference TRBV28 and TRBJ2-2): DVKVTQSSRYLVKRTGEKVFLECVQDMDHENMFWYRQDPGLGLRLIYFSYDVKMKEKGDIPEGYSVSREKKERFSLILESASTNQTSMYLCASKTASTGELFFGEGSRLTVL.

The chain joins TRBV19 to TRBJ2-1, with 8 bases fitting TRBD2. The CDR3 extends over 13 amino acids. Germline V CDR1 and CDR2: LNHDA, SQIVND (reference sequence). With 6 bases clipped from V and 4 bases from J, the junction kept 2 bases outside the gene matches. CDR3 nucleotide sequence: TGTGCCAGTAGAGTAGCGGGGTACAATGAGCAGTTCTTC. Protein sequence: CASRVAGYNEQFF.

This clone was recorded a few times. V is TRBV15 and J is TRBJ1-6, with TRBD1 as a possible D gene (5 bases). CDR3 length: 15 residues. V lost 0 bases to trimming and J lost 6 bases, with 9 bases between them. Germline CDR1 is LNHNV and CDR2 is YYDKDF (reference sequence). The CDR3 DNA follows: TGTGCCACCAGCAGAGATGGGGCATTTAATTCACCCCTCCACTTT. Residues: CATSRDGAFNSPLHF.

The chain joins TRBV19 to TRBJ1-3; D remains ambiguous. CDR1 and CDR2 (germline): LNHDA, SQIVND (reference sequence). Trimming took off 4 bases at V and 1 base at J, with 14 bases between the two ends. This CDR3 is 16 amino acids long. CDR3 region: CASSTLVLQSGNTIYF. The DNA for the CDR3 is TGTGCCAGTAGTACCCTGGTCCTCCAATCTGGAAACACCATATATTTT.

This sequence joins TRBV7-9 and TRBJ2-7; 10 nucleotides align to TRBD2. This CDR3 comprises 14 residues. With 5 bases clipped from V and 6 bases from J, the junction kept 7 bases outside the gene matches. Germline V lookup: CDR1 SEHNR, CDR2 FQNEAQ (reference sequence). The CDR3 loop is CASSRAGGPGEQYF. The CDR3 DNA sequence: TGTGCCAGCAGCCGAGCGGGAGGGCCGGGCGAGCAGTACTTC.

The genes are TRBV24-1 and TRBJ2-5; TRBD2 might be the D (6 bases). This CDR3 is built from 14 residues. Trimming shortened V by 6 bases and J by 3 bases, and 13 bases separated the two germline ends. Per the germline V gene, CDR1 is KGHDR and CDR2 is SFDVKD. The CDR3 bases are TGTGCCACCAGTCCCACGGGGGTTAAAGAGACCCAGTACTTC. Its translation is CATSPTGVKETQYF.

V gene TRBV6-5 combines with J gene TRBJ2-5; D may be TRBD1 or TRBD2 (5 bases each). With 5 bases removed from V and 0 bases from J, the gap between germline ends came to 13 bases. The CDR3 totals 15 residues. Per the germline V gene, CDR1 is MNHEY and CDR2 is SVGAGI. CDR3 region: CASSRLPGHQETQYF. The DNA for the CDR3 is TGTGCCAGCAGTCGGCTGCCGGGACACCAAGAGACCCAGTACTTC.

The V call is TRBV5-1, the J call TRBJ2-1; TRBD2 agrees at 8 bases. The CDR3 consists of 16 residues. Germline V CDR1 and CDR2: SGHRS, YFSETQ. Losses at the gene ends were 0 bases for V and 7 bases for J; bases not matched to a gene: 9. CDR3 nucleotides: TGCGCCAGCAGCTTGGCTCCGGGGGGGCTCAAAAATGAGCAGTTCTTC. Its translation is CASSLAPGGLKNEQFF.

The gene calls are TRBV28 and TRBJ1-4; maybe TRBD1 (6 bases). Germline CDR1 MDHEN, CDR2 SYDVKM. Deletions cut 6 bases from V and 10 bases from J, with 18 bases between. The CDR3 consists of 14 residues. The CDR3 spells CASRSLQGRGKLFF. DNA of the CDR3: TGTGCCAGCAGATCTCTACAGGGTCGGGGAAAACTGTTTTTT.

The chain joins TRBV28 to TRBJ1-2, with unresolved D. Germline CDR1 MDHEN, CDR2 SYDVKM. The V end was cut by 2 bases, the J end by 7 bases, with 11 bases between. The CDR3 contains 13 residues. The CDR3 nucleotides read TGTGCCAGCAGTTTACTGCAGGTTTCTGGCTACACCTTC. This encodes CASSLLQVSGYTF.

This chain connects TRBV5-4 to TRBJ2-2; D is uncertain. Deletions cut 4 bases from V and 5 bases from J, with 18 bases between. The CDR3 extends over 16 amino acids. CDR1 is SGHNT and CDR2 is YYREEE in the germline V gene (reference sequence). CDR3 in amino acids: CASSPSGPIGTGELFF. The DNA of the CDR3 is TGTGCCAGCAGCCCCTCCGGGCCGATAGGAACCGGGGAGCTGTTTTTT.

This chain uses TRBV18 with TRBJ1-2; TRBD1 matches at 9 bases. V trimming: 4 bases; J trimming: 6 bases; junction bases outside the gene matches: 6. The CDR3 has 14 amino acids. Germline-derived CDR1 and CDR2 are KGHSH and LQKENI. The CDR3 loop is CASSQNTGGDGYTF. The DNA for the CDR3 is TGTGCCAGCTCACAGAATACAGGGGGCGATGGCTACACCTTC.